Below, 17 T cell receptor beta chains from the same sample are listed, as sequenced in a study of low-dose radiotherapy and immunotherapy resistance in tumors. TRAV- and TRBV-specific primers were used for first-strand cDNA, which covered alpha and beta chains. Both a constant-region primer and a V-primer adapter served to amplify TCRs across roughly 20 PCR cycles. One entry per CDR3 protein, called by TCRdb with MiXCR from the reads. The sample has some 38,000 distinct CDR3 sequences, 20% seen once. The time point here: after trial treatment. Treatment reported: LDRT plus nivolumab, ipilimumab, low-dose cyclophosphamide and aspirin (RACIN trial). The specimen comprised PBMCs, sampled after low-dose radiotherapy plus immunotherapy. Every receptor here comes from a female donor with ovarian cancer.

This clonotype was detected many times. The chain is built from TRBV29-1 and TRBJ2-5; 7 nucleotides line up with TRBD2. The CDR3 spans 11 residues. V lost 6 bases, J lost 5 bases, and 3 bases stayed unmatched. Germline CDR1 reads SQVTM; CDR2 reads ANQGSEA. The CDR3 nucleotides are TGCAGCGTAGGCGGGGGTGAGACCCAGTACTTC. Translated, it gives CSVGGGETQYF. The complete variable domain, with remaining parts taken from reference TRBV29-1 and TRBJ2-5, reads SAVISQKPSRDICQRGTSLTIQCQVDSQVTMMFWYRQQPGQSLTLIATANQGSEATYESGFVIDKFPISRPNLTFSTLTVSNMSPEDSSIYLCSVGGGETQYFGPGTRLLVL.

The sample holds many counts of this clonotype. This chain links TRBV2 with TRBJ1-1; D ambiguous. Germline CDR1 and CDR2: SNHLY and FYNNEI. V was pared by 3 bases and J by 11 bases, with 13 bases between. This CDR3 has 12 residues. CDR3 sequence reads: CASSDRRSGAFF. CDR3 bases: TGTGCCAGCAGTGACAGGAGGTCTGGGGCTTTCTTT.

The chain combines TRBV25-1 with TRBJ1-4, with D possibly TRBD1 on 6 matching bases. The germline CDR1 and CDR2 sequences are MGHDK and SYGVNS. The V end lost 9 bases, the J end lost 7 bases, and 15 bases lay between the germline ends. CDR3 length: 13 amino acids. CDR3 in DNA: TGTGCCAGTACAGGGTTAGTTGGTGAAAAACTGTTTTTT. It specifies CASTGLVGEKLFF.

Ten or more counts support this clonotype. The chain has TRBV5-1 and TRBJ2-3; 13 nucleotides match TRBD2. Per the germline V gene, CDR1 is SGHRS and CDR2 is YFSETQ. The CDR3 is 17 residues long. Trimming at V came to 4 bases and at J to 5 bases, leaving 10 bases not matched to a gene. DNA for the CDR3: TGCGCCAGCAGCCCGTCGACTAGCGGGGGGTATGAAGATACGCAGTATTTT. Translation gives CASSPSTSGGYEDTQYF.

V and J are TRBV28 and TRBJ1-5; D unclear. The CDR3 has 16 amino acids. The germline CDR1 and CDR2 sequences are MDHEN and SYDVKM. V shed 5 bases and J shed 2 bases, with 16 bases lying between them. The CDR3 region has the DNA TGTGCCAGCAGTGCAAACCCTCTTCGCGGCAATCAGCCCCAGCATTTT. The encoded protein is CASSANPLRGNQPQHF.

This clonotype was counted many times. The chain carries TRBV3-1 and TRBJ2-7; 8 nucleotides match TRBD1. Germline V CDR1 and CDR2: LGHDT, YNNKEL (reference sequence). Unmatched junction bases numbered 8, after V lost 4 bases and J lost 3 bases. CDR3 length: 15 amino acids. DNA for the CDR3: TGTGCCAGCAGCCGCACCGGGACAGGCCTCTACGAGCAGTACTTC. This codes for CASSRTGTGLYEQYF.

This clonotype was counted at least ten times. This chain connects TRBV2 to TRBJ1-1, with a weak D call TRBD1 (6 bases). Germline CDR1 is SNHLY and CDR2 is FYNNEI. This CDR3 comprises 12 residues. The V gene lost 6 bases and the J gene lost 9 bases, with 14 bases spanning the gap. CDR3 nucleotides: TGTGCCAGCAGCTGGGGGCGGAACAAAGCTTTCTTT. Translated, it gives CASSWGRNKAFF.

The chain has TRBV12-5 and TRBJ2-7; unclear D gene. Trimming left V 3 bases short and J 7 bases short, with 10 bases between. CDR1 and CDR2 from the germline V gene are LGHNT and FRNRAP. This CDR3 is built from 12 residues. In nucleotides, the CDR3 is TGTGCTAGTGGTTTTAAGGGTAGTGAGCAGTACTTC. It is translated as CASGFKGSEQYF.

Remarks on this clonotype: With only one base between it and a far larger clone, this is likely a read error. The chain joins TRBV27 to TRBJ1-1, with D maybe TRBD1 (6 bases). The germline V gene encodes CDR1 MNHEY and CDR2 SMNVEV (reference sequence). This CDR3 is built from 14 residues. The CDR3 DNA is TGTGTCACCAGTGATCCATGGACGGGGGCAGAAGCTTTCTTT. This gives the protein CVTSDPWTGAEAFF.

Concerning this clonotype itself: A far larger clone differs by one base, so this is likely a read error. The genes are TRBV6-1 and TRBJ2-4; D remains ambiguous. The germline gives CDR1 MNHNS, CDR2 SASEGT. V dropped 0 bases and J dropped 13 bases, with 22 bases sitting between them. This CDR3 has 16 amino acids. CDR3 DNA: TGTGCCAGCAGTGAAGCGCCGCCTACCTCCCACAATGAGCAGTACTTC. Its protein is CASSEAPPTSHNEQYF.

In its sample, this clonotype was seen many times. The V gene is TRBV3-1, the J gene TRBJ1-1; TRBD1 matches at 7 bases. The V and J ends lost 4 bases and 2 bases, in that order; junction bases with no gene match: 7. Germline values: CDR1 LGHDT, CDR2 YNNKEL (reference sequence). CDR3 length equals 15 residues. CDR3 protein: CASSPRQGLNTEAFF. CDR3 nucleotides: TGTGCCAGCAGCCCCCGACAGGGCCTTAACACTGAAGCTTTCTTT.

This clonotype was picked up many times. The CDR3 nucleotides read TGTGCCAGCGGGGACAGGGGAGCTTTCTTT. This translates into CASGDRGAFF. The chain combines TRBV7-2 with TRBJ1-1; 10 positions match TRBD1. J was trimmed by 10 bases and V by 8 bases; bases with no gene match: 1. This CDR3 has 10 residues. Germline V lookup: CDR1 SGHTA, CDR2 FQGNSA. Based on the CDR3 plus reference TRBV7-2 and TRBJ1-1, the full variable domain is GAGVSQSPSNKVTEKGKDVELRCDPISGHTALYWYRQSLGQGLEFLIYFQGNSAPDKSGLPSDRFSAERTGGSVSTLTIQRTQQEDSAVYLCASGDRGAFFGQGTRLTVV.

This clonotype was counted ten times or more. The chain carries TRBV24-1 and TRBJ2-2; D is possibly TRBD2 (6 bases). Germline assignment: CDR1 KGHDR and CDR2 SFDVKD. V lost 0 bases and J lost 3, with 10 bases in between. The CDR3 extends over 16 amino acids. This CDR3 reads CATSDLGTGDTGELFF. The CDR3 coding sequence is TGTGCCACCAGTGATTTGGGGACGGGGGACACCGGGGAGCTGTTTTTT.

V and J are TRBV25-1 and TRBJ1-2; TRBD1 matches 8 bases. Germline V gives CDR1 MGHDK, CDR2 SYGVNS. V lost 3 bases and J lost 4; bases outside the gene matches: 4. CDR3 length: 14 residues. The CDR3: CASSDPTGGYGYTF. CDR3 nucleotides: TGTGCCAGCAGTGACCCTACAGGGGGCTATGGCTACACCTTC.

J is TRBJ1-1 and V is TRBV12-3 or TRBV12-4; no definite D call. The V and J ends lost 6 bases and 5 bases respectively, with 7 bases between them. This CDR3 spans 11 amino acids. The CDR3 sequence is CASRGRTEAFF. The DNA of the CDR3 is TGTGCCAGCAGGGGAAGGACTGAAGCTTTCTTT.

Ten or more counts support this clonotype. The chain links TRBV5-6 to TRBJ2-3, with TRBD2 identical over 15 bases. Germline loops: CDR1 SGHDT, CDR2 YYEEEE. The CDR3 is 17 amino acids. Trimming took 2 bases from V and 3 from J; bases not matched to a gene: 4. The CDR3 DNA sequence: TGTGCCAGCAGCTTTAGGACTAGCGGGGGGGGGACAGATACGCAGTATTTT. Translation gives CASSFRTSGGGTDTQYF.

As concerns this clonotype: A far larger clone differs by one base, so this is likely a read error. The chain couples TRBV28 to TRBJ2-1; 7 positions agree with TRBD1. Germline CDR1 is MDHEN and CDR2 is SYDVKM. This CDR3 has 12 residues. The V segment lost 11 bases and the J segment 10 bases; nucleotides outside the gene matches: 11. The CDR3 sequence: CAAQGSAYEQFF. CDR3 DNA sequence: TGTGCCGCACAGGGGTCAGCCTACGAGCAGTTCTTC.